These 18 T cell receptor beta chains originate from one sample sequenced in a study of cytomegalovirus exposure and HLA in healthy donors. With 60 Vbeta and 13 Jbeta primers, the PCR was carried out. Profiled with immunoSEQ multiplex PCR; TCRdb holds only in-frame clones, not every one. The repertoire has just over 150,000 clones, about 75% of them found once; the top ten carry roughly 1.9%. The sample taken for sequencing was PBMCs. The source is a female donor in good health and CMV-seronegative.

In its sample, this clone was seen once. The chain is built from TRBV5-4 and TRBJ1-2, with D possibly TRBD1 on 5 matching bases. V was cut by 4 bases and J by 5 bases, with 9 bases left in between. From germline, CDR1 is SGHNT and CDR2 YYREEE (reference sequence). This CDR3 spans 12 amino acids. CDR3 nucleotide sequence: TGTGCCAGCAGCCCGGGGGGATATGGCTACACCTTC. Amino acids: CASSPGGYGYTF.

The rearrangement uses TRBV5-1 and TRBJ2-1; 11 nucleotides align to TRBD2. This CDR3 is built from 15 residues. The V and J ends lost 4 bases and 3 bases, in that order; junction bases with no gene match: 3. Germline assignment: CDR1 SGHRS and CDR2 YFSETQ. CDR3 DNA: TGCGCCAGCAGCGCGACTAGCGGGAACTACAATGAGCAGTTCTTC. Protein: CASSATSGNYNEQFF. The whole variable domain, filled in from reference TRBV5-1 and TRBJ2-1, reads KAGVTQTPRYLIKTRGQQVTLSCSPISGHRSVSWYQQTPGQGLQFLFEYFSETQRNKGNFPGRFSGRQFSNSRSEMNVSTLELGDSALYLCASSATSGNYNEQFFGPGTRLTVL.

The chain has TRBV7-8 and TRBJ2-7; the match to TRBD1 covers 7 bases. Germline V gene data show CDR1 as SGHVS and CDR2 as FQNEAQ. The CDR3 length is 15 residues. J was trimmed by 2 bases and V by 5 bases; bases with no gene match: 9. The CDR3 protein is CASSQITGTAYEQYF. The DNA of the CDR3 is TGTGCCAGCAGCCAAATTACCGGGACAGCCTACGAGCAGTACTTC.

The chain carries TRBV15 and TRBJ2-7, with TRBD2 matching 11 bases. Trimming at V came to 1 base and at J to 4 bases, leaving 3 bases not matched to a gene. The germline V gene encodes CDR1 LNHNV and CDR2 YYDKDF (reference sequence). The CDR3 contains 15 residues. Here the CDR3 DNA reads TGTGCCACCAGCAGAGCCCCTAGCGGGAGGTACGAGCAGTACTTC. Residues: CATSRAPSGRYEQYF.

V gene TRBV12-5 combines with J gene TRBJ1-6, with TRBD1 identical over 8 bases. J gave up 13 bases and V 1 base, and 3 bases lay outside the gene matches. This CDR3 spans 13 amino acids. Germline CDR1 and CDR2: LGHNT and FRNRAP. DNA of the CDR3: TGTGCTAGTGGTTTGGGACAGGGGTTCCCCCTCCACTTT. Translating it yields CASGLGQGFPLHF.

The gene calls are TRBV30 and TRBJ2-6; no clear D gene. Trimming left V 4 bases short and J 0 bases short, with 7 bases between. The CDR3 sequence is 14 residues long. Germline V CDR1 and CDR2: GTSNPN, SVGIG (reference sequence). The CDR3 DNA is TGTGCCTGGAAGCCGGGCTCTGGGGCCAACGTCCTGACTTTC. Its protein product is CAWKPGSGANVLTF.

CDR3 in amino acids: CAISESTSYGYTF. In DNA form, the CDR3 reads TGTGCCATCAGTGAGTCGACAAGCTATGGCTACACCTTC. This chain joins TRBV10-3 and TRBJ1-2; no reliable D call. Germline CDR1 and CDR2: ENHRY and SYGVKD. The CDR3 covers 13 residues. V gave up 0 bases and J gave up 4 bases, with 6 bases separating them.

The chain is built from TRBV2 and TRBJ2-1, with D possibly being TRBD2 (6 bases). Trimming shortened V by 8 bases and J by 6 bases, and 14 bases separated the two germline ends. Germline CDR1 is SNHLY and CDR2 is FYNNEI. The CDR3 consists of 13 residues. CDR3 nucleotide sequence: TGTGCCAGCCAGGGACTTGCCGGCAATGAGCAGTTCTTC. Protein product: CASQGLAGNEQFF.

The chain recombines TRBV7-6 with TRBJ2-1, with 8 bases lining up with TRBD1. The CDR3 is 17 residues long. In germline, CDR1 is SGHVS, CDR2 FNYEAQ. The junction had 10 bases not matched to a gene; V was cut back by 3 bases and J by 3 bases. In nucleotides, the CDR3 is TGTGCCAGCAGCTTTACCACAGGGGGATGGATCTACAATGAGCAGTTCTTC. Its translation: CASSFTTGGWIYNEQFF.

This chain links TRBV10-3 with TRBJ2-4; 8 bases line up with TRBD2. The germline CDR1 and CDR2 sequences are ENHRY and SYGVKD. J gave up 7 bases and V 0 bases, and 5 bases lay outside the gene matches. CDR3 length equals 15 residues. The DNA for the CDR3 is TGTGCCATCAGTGAGTCAGCGGGAGTTATCAACATTCAGTACTTC. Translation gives CAISESAGVINIQYF.

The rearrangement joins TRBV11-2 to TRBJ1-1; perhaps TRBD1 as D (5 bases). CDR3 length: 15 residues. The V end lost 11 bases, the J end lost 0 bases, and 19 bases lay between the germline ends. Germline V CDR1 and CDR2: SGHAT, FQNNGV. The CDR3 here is CASGQTISMNTEAFF. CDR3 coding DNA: TGTGCCTCAGGGCAGACCATATCCATGAACACTGAAGCTTTCTTT.

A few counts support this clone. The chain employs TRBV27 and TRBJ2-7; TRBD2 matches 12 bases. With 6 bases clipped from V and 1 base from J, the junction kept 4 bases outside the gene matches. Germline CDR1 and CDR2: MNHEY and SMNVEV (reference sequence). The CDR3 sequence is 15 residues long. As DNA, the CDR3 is TGTGCCAGCAGACACGGGACTAGCGGGTCCTACGAGCAGTACTTC. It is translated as CASRHGTSGSYEQYF.

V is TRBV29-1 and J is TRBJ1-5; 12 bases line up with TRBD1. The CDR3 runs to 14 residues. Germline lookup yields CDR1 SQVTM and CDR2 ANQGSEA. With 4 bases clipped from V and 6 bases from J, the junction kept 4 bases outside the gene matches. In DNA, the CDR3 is TGCAGCGTTGCCGGGACAGGGGGCTCTCAGCCCCAGCATTTT. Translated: CSVAGTGGSQPQHF.

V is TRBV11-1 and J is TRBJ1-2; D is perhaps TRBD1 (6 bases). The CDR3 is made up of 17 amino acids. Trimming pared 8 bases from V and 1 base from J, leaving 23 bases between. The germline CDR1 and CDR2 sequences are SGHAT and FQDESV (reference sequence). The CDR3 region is CASPGGAWEAHNYGYTF. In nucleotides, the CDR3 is TGTGCCAGCCCGGGGGGGGCCTGGGAGGCCCATAACTATGGCTACACCTTC.

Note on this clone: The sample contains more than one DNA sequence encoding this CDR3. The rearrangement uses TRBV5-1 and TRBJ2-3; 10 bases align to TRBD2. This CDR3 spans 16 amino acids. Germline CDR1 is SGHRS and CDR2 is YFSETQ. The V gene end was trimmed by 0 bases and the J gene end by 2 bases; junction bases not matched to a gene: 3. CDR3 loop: CASSLGTSGYTDTQYF. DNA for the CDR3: TGCGCCAGCAGCTTGGGGACTAGCGGTTACACAGATACGCAGTATTTT. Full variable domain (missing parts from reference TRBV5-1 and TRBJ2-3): KAGVTQTPRYLIKTRGQQVTLSCSPISGHRSVSWYQQTPGQGLQFLFEYFSETQRNKGNFPGRFSGRQFSNSRSEMNVSTLELGDSALYLCASSLGTSGYTDTQYFGPGTRLTVL.

The CDR3 loop reads CASSLGTGKVTNYGYTF. The CDR3 nucleotides read TGCGCCAGCAGCTTAGGGACAGGGAAGGTAACTAACTATGGCTACACCTTC. The chain combines TRBV5-1 with TRBJ1-2, with TRBD1 matching 9 bases. The germline V gene encodes CDR1 SGHRS and CDR2 YFSETQ. The junction had 8 bases not matched to a gene; V was cut back by 2 bases and J by 0 bases. The CDR3 runs to 17 residues.

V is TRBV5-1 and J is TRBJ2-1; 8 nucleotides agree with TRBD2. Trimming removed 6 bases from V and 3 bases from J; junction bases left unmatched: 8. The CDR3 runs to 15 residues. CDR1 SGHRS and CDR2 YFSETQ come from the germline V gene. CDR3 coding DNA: TGCGCCAGCACCCTTTGGCTAGCGGGCTACAATGAGCAGTTCTTC. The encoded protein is CASTLWLAGYNEQFF.

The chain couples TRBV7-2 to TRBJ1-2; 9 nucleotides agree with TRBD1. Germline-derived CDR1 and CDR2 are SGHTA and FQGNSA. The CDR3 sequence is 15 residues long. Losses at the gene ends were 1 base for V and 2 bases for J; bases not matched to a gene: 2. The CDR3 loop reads CASSLGDRVNYGYTF. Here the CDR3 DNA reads TGTGCCAGCAGCTTAGGGGACAGGGTGAACTATGGCTACACCTTC.